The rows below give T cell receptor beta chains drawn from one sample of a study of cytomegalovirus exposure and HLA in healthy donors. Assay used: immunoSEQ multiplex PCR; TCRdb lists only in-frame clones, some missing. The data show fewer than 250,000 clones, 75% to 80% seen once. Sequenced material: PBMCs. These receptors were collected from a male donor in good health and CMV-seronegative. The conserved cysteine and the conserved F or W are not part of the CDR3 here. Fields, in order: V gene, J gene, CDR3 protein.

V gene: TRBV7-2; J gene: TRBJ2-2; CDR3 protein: ASSLRGGSNTGELF
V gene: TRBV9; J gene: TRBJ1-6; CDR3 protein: ASSTDRGGNSPLH
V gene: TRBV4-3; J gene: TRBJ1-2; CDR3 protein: ASTASTGAVEVAYGYT
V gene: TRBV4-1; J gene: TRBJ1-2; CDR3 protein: ASSQEVRLNPNYGYT
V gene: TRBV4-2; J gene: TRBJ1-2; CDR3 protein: ASSQDSMGGSGYT
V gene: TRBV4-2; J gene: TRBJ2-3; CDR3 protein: ASSQDRLASGVGTDTQY
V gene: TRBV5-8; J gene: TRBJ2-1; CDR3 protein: ASRMGQREFHEQF
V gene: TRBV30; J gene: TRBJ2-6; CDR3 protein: AWTHPDRVSSGANVLT
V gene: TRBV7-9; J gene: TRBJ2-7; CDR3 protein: ASSLVAGPSYEQY
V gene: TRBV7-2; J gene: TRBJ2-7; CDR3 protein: ASSSPRGGAYEQY
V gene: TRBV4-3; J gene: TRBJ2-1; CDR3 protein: ASSRDSTAYNEQF
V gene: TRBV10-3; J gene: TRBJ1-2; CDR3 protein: AISEGGATSYVANYGYT
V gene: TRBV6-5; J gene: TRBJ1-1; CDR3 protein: ASSYPGRGTEAF
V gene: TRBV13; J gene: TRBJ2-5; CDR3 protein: ASSLVRAGLETQY
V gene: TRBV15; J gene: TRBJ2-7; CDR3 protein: ATSRDQGSYEQY
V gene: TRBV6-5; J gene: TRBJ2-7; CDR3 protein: ASSYSRVTYEQY